Ten or more counts support the clone carrying this T cell receptor beta chain. Antigen unknown. The sample belongs to a study of T-cell reconstitution after alpha-beta-depleted transplantation in children. CDR1 is SGHDT, CDR2 YYEEEE, per germline. V lost 2 bases to trimming and J lost 1 base, with 7 bases between them. This CDR3 region has 15 residues. Preparing the TCRbeta library involved the use of unique molecular identifiers. One entry per CDR3 protein, called by TCRdb with MiXCR from the PCR reads. The sample lists 250,000 to 300,000 distinct CDR3 sequences; around a tenth were seen once. General study points: A year had passed since transplant, and T-cell counts and diversity by then came mostly from newly produced T cells.

Specimen: peripheral blood, collected 180 days after TCRalphabeta/CD19-depleted stem cell transplant. The sequence came from a male patient between 2 and 15 years old who had a stem cell transplant for chronic granulomatous disease, so the T cells may come from the graft donor. The genes are TRBV5-6 and TRBJ2-6, with a tentative D call TRBD2 (5 bases). This chain's CDR3 is CASSLRESGANVLTF. CDR3 nucleotides: TGTGCCAGCAGCTTACGGGAATCTGGGGCCAACGTCCTGACTTTC.